Below are 32 T cell receptor beta chains sequenced from a single sample in a study of response to subunit inactivated influenza vaccine. TCRdb itself ran the RT-PCR reads through MiXCR, one entry per CDR3 protein. This sample yields some 800,000 distinct CDR3 sequences, of which 21% are seen a single time; 9.5% to 13% belongs to the top ten. The sequencing here drew on PBMCs from blood, taken around 5 days after vaccination. The receptors were gathered from a man in his forties or fifties who received an inactivated influenza vaccine.

This clonotype was observed a handful of times. V and J are TRBV7-9 and TRBJ2-2; D unresolved. This CDR3 spans 14 amino acids. V dropped 3 bases and J dropped 6 bases, with 11 bases sitting between them. Per germline, CDR1 SEHNR and CDR2 FQNEAQ (reference sequence). The CDR3 here is CASSFLVGAGELFF. DNA for the CDR3: TGTGCCAGCAGCTTTTTAGTAGGTGCCGGGGAGCTGTTTTTT.

V gene TRBV5-1 combines with J gene TRBJ2-7; TRBD1 matches 7 bases. The CDR3 sequence is 14 residues long. Germline CDR1 is SGHRS and CDR2 is YFSETQ. V trimming: 1 base; J trimming: 4 bases; junction bases outside the gene matches: 5. Here the CDR3 DNA reads TGCGCCAGCAGCTTGAATGACAGGGTATACGAGCAGTACTTC. This encodes CASSLNDRVYEQYF.

The chain has TRBV6-1 and TRBJ2-3; 9 positions match TRBD2. The CDR3 consists of 16 residues. The germline CDR1 and CDR2 sequences are MNHNS and SASEGT. The J segment lost 2 bases and the V segment lost 6 bases, leaving 9 bases of the junction unmatched. For the CDR3, the DNA is TGTGCCAGCAGGCGCGGGAGGGGAGAAAACACAGATACGCAGTATTTT. It yields the protein CASRRGRGENTDTQYF.

This chain links TRBV7-2 with TRBJ1-1, with 9 bases lining up with TRBD1. Trimming took 4 bases from V and 1 from J; bases not matched to a gene: 4. The CDR3 loop spans 15 amino acids. Germline values: CDR1 SGHTA, CDR2 FQGNSA. CDR3 region: CASSSGTGRNTEAFF. The CDR3 bases are TGTGCCAGCAGCTCAGGGACAGGGAGGAACACTGAAGCTTTCTTT.

This clonotype has a handful of counts. The V call is TRBV20-1, the J call TRBJ2-7, with TRBD2 matching over 8 bases. CDR3 length equals 13 residues. With V trimmed by 1 base and J by 5 bases, 4 bases remained unmatched. CDR1 DFQATT and CDR2 SNEGSKA come from the germline V gene (reference sequence). The CDR3 DNA is TGCAGTGCTAGAGGACTAGCGTTCCACGAGCAGTACTTC. It codes for CSARGLAFHEQYF.

This clonotype was picked up a small number of times. The chain is built from TRBV20-1 and TRBJ2-7; 9 bases line up with TRBD2. Germline CDR1 DFQATT, CDR2 SNEGSKA (reference sequence). V lost 0 bases, J lost 4 bases, and 4 bases stayed unmatched. The CDR3 sequence is 14 residues long. The DNA of the CDR3 is TGCAGTGCTAGAGATGAAGCGGGGGGTTACGAGCAGTACTTC. Protein: CSARDEAGGYEQYF.

This clonotype appeared many times. The chain couples TRBV20-1 to TRBJ1-5, with no clear D. Per the germline V gene, CDR1 is DFQATT and CDR2 is SNEGSKA (reference sequence). The length of the CDR3 is 14 residues. Trimming pared 0 bases from V and 7 bases from J, leaving 13 bases between. The CDR3 DNA is TGCAGTGCTAGAGATAGGAGGTATGGGCAGCCCCAGCATTTT. Its translation is CSARDRRYGQPQHF.

This clonotype came up a few times. The chain uses TRBV28 and TRBJ2-5, with 10 bases identical to TRBD2. J gave up 4 bases and V 5 bases, and 4 bases lay outside the gene matches. Germline V CDR1 and CDR2: MDHEN, SYDVKM. CDR3 length equals 14 residues. The CDR3 DNA is TGTGCCAGCAGTCTAGCGGGAGCCCGAGAGACCCAGTACTTC. Translated: CASSLAGARETQYF.

This clonotype has a handful of counts. This chain joins TRBV6-1 and TRBJ2-7, with 7 bases matching TRBD1. The V gene end was trimmed by 3 bases and the J gene end by 3 bases; junction bases not matched to a gene: 5. This CDR3 has 14 amino acids. Germline V gene sequence: CDR1 MNHNS, CDR2 SASEGT. The CDR3 coding sequence is TGTGCCAGCAGTGAGGGGGACAGTCGCTACGAGCAGTACTTC. This translates into CASSEGDSRYEQYF.

This clonotype was found a few times. V gene TRBV9 combines with J gene TRBJ2-2, with D unresolved. The CDR3 is made up of 12 amino acids. Germline V gene sequence: CDR1 SGDLS, CDR2 YYNGEE. The V and J ends lost 4 bases and 6 bases respectively, with 7 bases between them. For the CDR3, the DNA is TGTGCCAGCAGCCCTCACTCCGGGGAGCTGTTTTTT. Residues: CASSPHSGELFF.

The sample holds a few counts of this clonotype. The chain joins TRBV28 to TRBJ2-2; unclear D gene. This CDR3 has 11 residues. Germline V CDR1 and CDR2: MDHEN, SYDVKM. Between the trimmed V and J ends, which lost 10 bases and 7 bases, there was a span of 10 bases. This CDR3 is CATLGIGELFF. The CDR3, as DNA: TGTGCCACCCTAGGAATCGGGGAGCTGTTTTTT.

This clonotype was detected ten times or more. The chain carries TRBV20-1 and TRBJ1-1; no reliable D call. CDR1 is DFQATT, CDR2 SNEGSKA, per germline (reference sequence). The CDR3 runs to 15 residues. V dropped 2 bases and J dropped 2 bases, with 15 bases sitting between them. CDR3 region: CSARPTLYGNTEAFF. As DNA, the CDR3 is TGCAGTGCTAGACCGACATTGTATGGTAACACTGAAGCTTTCTTT.

The sample holds a few counts of this clonotype. This chain connects TRBV30 to TRBJ2-7, with TRBD2 matching over 14 bases. Germline-derived CDR1 and CDR2 are GTSNPN and SVGIG (reference sequence). Germline trimming cut 5 bases from V and 6 bases from J; bases unmatched to any gene: 21. CDR3 length: 19 amino acids. In DNA, the CDR3 is TGTGCCTGGGCAATCCAGCGGGGACAGACGGGACTAGCGGGAGTCGAGCAGTACTTC. Its protein product is CAWAIQRGQTGLAGVEQYF.

The chain uses TRBV7-2 and TRBJ1-4; D is unresolved. CDR3 length: 14 amino acids. The V end lost 1 base, the J end lost 8 bases, and 11 bases lay between the germline ends. Per the germline V gene, CDR1 is SGHTA and CDR2 is FQGNSA. The CDR3 DNA is TGTGCCAGCAGCTTAGTTCTGGGTACGGAAAAACTGTTTTTT. Its translation: CASSLVLGTEKLFF. Variable domain in full (rest from reference TRBV7-2 and TRBJ1-4): GAGVSQSPSNKVTEKGKDVELRCDPISGHTALYWYRQSLGQGLEFLIYFQGNSAPDKSGLPSDRFSAERTGGSVSTLTIQRTQQEDSAVYLCASSLVLGTEKLFFGSGTQLSVL.

This clonotype has just a few counts. In DNA form, the CDR3 reads TGCGCCAGCAGAGTACTAGCTTGGCGGCAGACCCAGTACTTC. Its protein product is CASRVLAWRQTQYF. This chain connects TRBV5-1 to TRBJ2-5; D possibly corresponds to TRBD2 (6 bases). Germline CDR1 SGHRS, CDR2 YFSETQ. With 5 bases removed from V and 6 bases from J, the gap between germline ends came to 17 bases. CDR3 length: 14 residues. The variable domain in full, with the rest retrieved from reference TRBV5-1 and TRBJ2-5, is KAGVTQTPRYLIKTRGQQVTLSCSPISGHRSVSWYQQTPGQGLQFLFEYFSETQRNKGNFPGRFSGRQFSNSRSEMNVSTLELGDSALYLCASRVLAWRQTQYFGPGTRLLVL.

This clonotype has a count of ten or more. This chain connects TRBV12-3 or TRBV12-4 to TRBJ2-2; D is unresolved. Deletions cut 6 bases from V and 6 bases from J, with 14 bases between. The CDR3 is made up of 14 amino acids. The DNA of the CDR3 is TGTGCCAGCAGCCTGTTCCTCGGAGCCGGGGAGCTGTTTTTT. As protein: CASSLFLGAGELFF.

The chain couples TRBV4-3 to TRBJ2-7; 8 bases align to TRBD2. The germline V gene has CDR1 LGHNA and CDR2 YSLEER. The V gene end was trimmed by 0 bases and the J gene end by 12 bases; junction bases not matched to a gene: 16. The CDR3 contains 16 residues. CDR3 in amino acids: CASSQENIGMSGRLYF. As DNA, the CDR3 is TGCGCCAGCAGCCAAGAAAATATCGGGATGAGCGGGAGATTGTACTTC.

The chain recombines TRBV12-3 or TRBV12-4 with TRBJ2-1; 10 bases are a match to TRBD2. The CDR3 spans 16 residues. V lost 4 bases and J lost 7; bases outside the gene matches: 10. CDR3 sequence: CASSSLAGVKGNEQFF. CDR3 DNA sequence: TGTGCCAGCAGTTCGCTAGCGGGAGTAAAAGGGAATGAGCAGTTCTTC.

The sample holds a few counts of this clonotype. The chain employs TRBV5-5 and TRBJ2-3; TRBD1 aligns across 9 bases. The trim removed 2 bases at V and 6 bases at J, leaving 10 bases unmatched. Per germline, CDR1 SGHKS and CDR2 YYEKEE (reference sequence). The CDR3 has 16 amino acids. DNA of the CDR3: TGTGCCAGCAGCTTACTCGGGACAGGGAGAAGGGATACGCAGTATTTT. Translated: CASSLLGTGRRDTQYF.

The sample holds many counts of this clonotype. The chain combines TRBV10-3 with TRBJ2-7; D gene ambiguous. CDR3 size: 13 residues. V shed 0 bases and J shed 3 bases, with 6 bases lying between them. Germline-derived CDR1 and CDR2 are ENHRY and SYGVKD. CDR3 DNA sequence: TGTGCCATCAGTGAGTCTGCCTACTACGAGCAGTACTTC. Translating gives CAISESAYYEQYF.

The chain carries TRBV10-3 and TRBJ2-7, with 14 nucleotides matching TRBD2. Germline values: CDR1 ENHRY, CDR2 SYGVKD. This CDR3 contains 18 residues. Unmatched junction bases numbered 12, after V lost 6 bases and J lost 2 bases. CDR3 protein: CAISALGTSGSGTYEQYF. Written as DNA, the CDR3 is TGTGCCATCAGCGCTCTCGGGACTAGCGGGAGTGGCACCTACGAGCAGTACTTC.

This clonotype was detected only a few times. The rearrangement joins TRBV29-1 to TRBJ2-3; 8 bases line up with TRBD2. V lost 6 bases to trimming and J lost 3 bases; unmatched junction nucleotides: 8. CDR3 length: 14 residues. Germline V lookup: CDR1 SQVTM, CDR2 ANQGSEA. The CDR3 DNA follows: TGCAGCGTCGCCAGCGGGAGCAGGACAGATACGCAGTATTTT. The encoded protein is CSVASGSRTDTQYF.

The CDR3 bases are TGTGCCATCAGTGAGTCGAAGGGGGGGGTGATTTTTCAGCAAGCTTTCTTT. Residues: CAISESKGGVIFQQAFF. The rearrangement joins TRBV10-3 to TRBJ1-1, with D perhaps TRBD1 (6 bases). Deletions cut 0 bases from V and 9 bases from J, with 23 bases between. The length of the CDR3 is 17 residues. The germline gives CDR1 ENHRY, CDR2 SYGVKD.

The V call is TRBV6-1, the J call TRBJ2-1; D is perhaps TRBD2 (6 bases). Trimming left V 0 bases short and J 4 bases short, with 22 bases between. The germline CDR1 and CDR2 sequences are MNHNS and SASEGT. CDR3 size: 19 residues. The CDR3 reads CASSEAGFGVGSAYNEQFF. Written as DNA, the CDR3 is TGTGCCAGCAGTGAAGCAGGATTCGGGGTCGGGAGTGCTTACAATGAGCAGTTCTTC.

The table lists this clonotype with a few counts. The chain links TRBV10-3 to TRBJ2-5; D is unclear. Germline values: CDR1 ENHRY, CDR2 SYGVKD. The length of the CDR3 is 14 residues. V shed 2 bases and J shed 2 bases, with 9 bases lying between them. As DNA, the CDR3 is TGTGCCATCAGTGAGCCGGACGGGCAAGAGACCCAGTACTTC. It is translated as CAISEPDGQETQYF.

This clonotype was picked up a small number of times. This chain uses TRBV6-5 with TRBJ2-1; no reliable D call. From germline, CDR1 is MNHEY and CDR2 SVGAGI. The CDR3 sequence is 14 residues long. Deletions cut 2 bases from V and 0 bases from J, with 5 bases between. CDR3 sequence reads: CASSYVVSYNEQFF. The CDR3 nucleotides read TGTGCCAGCAGTTACGTGGTCTCCTACAATGAGCAGTTCTTC.

This chain uses TRBV12-3 or TRBV12-4 with TRBJ2-3; D gene unclear. This CDR3 is built from 13 residues. The germline V and J ends were trimmed by 3 bases and 6 bases, with 10 bases remaining between them. CDR3 amino acids: CASSFTASDTQYF. The CDR3 DNA reads as TGTGCCAGCAGTTTTACGGCTTCCGATACGCAGTATTTT.

The rearrangement links TRBV4-1 to TRBJ2-5; no firm D call. Germline V lookup: CDR1 MGHRA, CDR2 YSYEKL. The ends were cut back, 2 bases at V and 8 bases at J, with 15 bases in the middle. The CDR3 has 14 amino acids. The CDR3 DNA sequence: TGCGCCAGCAGCCAATCCGGGCCCTCTGGCACCCAGTACTTC. This translates into CASSQSGPSGTQYF.

About this clonotype itself: This may come from a read error, since a much larger clone is one base off. The V call is TRBV6-2 or TRBV6-3, the J call TRBJ2-7, with a possible D match to TRBD1 (6 bases). Trimming took 5 bases from V and 5 from J, leaving 10 bases between them. CDR3 length equals 12 residues. The V gene's germline CDR1 is MNHEY and CDR2 SVGEGT. The CDR3 loop reads CASSTTGNEQYF. The CDR3 DNA is TGTGCCAGCAGTACCACAGGGAACGAGCAGTACTTC.

V gene TRBV29-1 combines with J gene TRBJ2-3; D unresolved. The V end lost 6 bases, the J end lost 4 bases, and 11 bases lay between the germline ends. This CDR3 has 12 amino acids. The V gene's germline CDR1 is SQVTM and CDR2 ANQGSEA. CDR3 loop: CSVSLDSDTQYF. CDR3 DNA: TGCAGCGTCAGCCTCGACTCAGATACGCAGTATTTT.

In this sample, this clonotype turned up once. At one of its ends the junction is not consistent with the germline gene, which may arise from a read error. The gene calls are TRBV7-6 and TRBJ2-1; D unresolved. The CDR3 runs 13 residues. The germline V gene encodes CDR1 SGHVS and CDR2 FNYEAQ. The CDR3: CASSLNTYHEQFF. In DNA form, the CDR3 reads TGTGCCAGCAGCCTCAACACCTACCATGAGCAGTTCTTC.

The chain employs TRBV7-2 and TRBJ2-1, with 7 bases matching TRBD2. With 4 bases clipped from V and 4 bases from J, the junction kept 10 bases outside the gene matches. The germline CDR1 and CDR2 sequences are SGHTA and FQGNSA. CDR3 length: 16 amino acids. CDR3 DNA sequence: TGTGCCAGCAGCTCTTCCGCTAGCGGAAAATACAATGAGCAGTTCTTC. This codes for CASSSSASGKYNEQFF.